The source of this T cell receptor beta chain is a study of blood T cell repertoires in COVID-19. On the study more broadly: The United States, Italy and Spain supplied acute and convalescent COVID-19 samples. The cDNA or gDNA used as material had been derived from T cells, B-cell-depleted T cells, or PBMCs.

Clones were sequenced by immunoSEQ multiplex PCR, and TCRdb holds only the in-frame ones, with some missing. The data show fewer than 350,000 clones, 75% to 95% seen once. Per germline, CDR1 LNHNV and CDR2 YYDKDF (reference sequence). Trimming left V 1 base short and J 5 bases short, with 18 bases between. The CDR3 consists of 16 residues. This clone was detected only a few times. V is TRBV15 and J is TRBJ2-7; possibly TRBD1 for D (6 bases). The sample comprised peripheral blood. This TCR came from a woman aged 25 to 39 with COVID-19, enrolled during active disease. The CDR3 nucleotides are TGTGCCACCAGCAGAGGTCCTATTACAGGGTCTGACGAGCAGTACTTC. Translating it yields CATSRGPITGSDEQYF. The complete variable domain, with remaining parts taken from reference TRBV15 and TRBJ2-7, reads DAMVIQNPRYQVTQFGKPVTLSCSQTLNHNVMYWYQQKSSQAPKLLFHYYDKDFNNEADTPDNFQSRRPNTSFCFLDIRSPGLGDTAMYLCATSRGPITGSDEQYFGPGTRLTVT.